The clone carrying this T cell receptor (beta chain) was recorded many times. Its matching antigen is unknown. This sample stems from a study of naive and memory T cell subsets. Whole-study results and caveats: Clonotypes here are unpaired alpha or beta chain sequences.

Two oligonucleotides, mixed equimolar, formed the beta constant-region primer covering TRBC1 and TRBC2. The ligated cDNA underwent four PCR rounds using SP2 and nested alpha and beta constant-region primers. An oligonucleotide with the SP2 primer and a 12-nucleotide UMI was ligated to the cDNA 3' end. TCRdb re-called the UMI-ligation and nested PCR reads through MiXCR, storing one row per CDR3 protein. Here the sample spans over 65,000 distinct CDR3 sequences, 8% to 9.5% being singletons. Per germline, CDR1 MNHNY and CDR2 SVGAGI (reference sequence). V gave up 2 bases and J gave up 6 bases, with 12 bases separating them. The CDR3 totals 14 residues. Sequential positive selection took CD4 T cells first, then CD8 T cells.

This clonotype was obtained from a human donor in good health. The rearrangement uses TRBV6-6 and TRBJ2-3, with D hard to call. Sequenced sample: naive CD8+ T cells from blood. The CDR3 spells CASSYAADGDTQYF. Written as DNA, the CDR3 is TGTGCCAGCAGTTACGCGGCGGACGGGGATACGCAGTATTTT.